This T cell receptor (beta chain) was sequenced in a study of CDR3 diversity in severe acne. The V and J ends lost 3 bases and 4 bases respectively, with 12 bases between them. Germline-derived CDR1 and CDR2 are LNHDA and SQIVND (reference sequence). CDR3 length: 14 residues. This clonotype was observed at least ten times. TCRdb passed the PCR reads through MiXCR, listing each CDR3 protein once. This sample has about 76,000 distinct CDR3 sequences, with 45% to 60% found just once. The receptor was derived from a male donor in good health, without acne. The chain employs TRBV19 and TRBJ1-1; D uncertain. The source material was blood. This CDR3 is CASSIPLWGTEAFF. The CDR3 DNA sequence: TGTGCCAGTAGTATTCCGTTGTGGGGCACTGAAGCTTTCTTT.